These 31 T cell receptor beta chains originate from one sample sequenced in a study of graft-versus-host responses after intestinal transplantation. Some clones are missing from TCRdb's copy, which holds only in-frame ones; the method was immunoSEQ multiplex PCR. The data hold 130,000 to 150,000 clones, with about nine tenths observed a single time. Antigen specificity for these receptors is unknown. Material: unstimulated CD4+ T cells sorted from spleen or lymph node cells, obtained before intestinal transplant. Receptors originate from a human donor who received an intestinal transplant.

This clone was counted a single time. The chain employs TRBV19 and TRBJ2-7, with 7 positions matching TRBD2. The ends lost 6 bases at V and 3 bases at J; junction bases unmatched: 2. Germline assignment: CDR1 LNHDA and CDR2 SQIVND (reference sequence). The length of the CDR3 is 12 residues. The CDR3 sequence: CASSSGGYEQYF. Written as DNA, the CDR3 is TGTGCCAGTAGCTCGGGGGGCTACGAGCAGTACTTC. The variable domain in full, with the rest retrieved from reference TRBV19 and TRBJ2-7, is DGGITQSPKYLFRKEGQNVTLSCEQNLNHDAMYWYRQDPGQGLRLIYYSQIVNDFQKGDIAEGYSVSREKKESFPLTVTSAQKNPTAFYLCASSSGGYEQYFGPGTRLTVT.

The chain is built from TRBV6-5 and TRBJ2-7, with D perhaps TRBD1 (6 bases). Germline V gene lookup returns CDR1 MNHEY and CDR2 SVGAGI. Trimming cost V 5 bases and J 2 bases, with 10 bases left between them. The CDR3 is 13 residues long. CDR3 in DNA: TGTGCCAGCAGTCAACAGGGTCCCTACGAGCAGTACTTC. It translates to CASSQQGPYEQYF.

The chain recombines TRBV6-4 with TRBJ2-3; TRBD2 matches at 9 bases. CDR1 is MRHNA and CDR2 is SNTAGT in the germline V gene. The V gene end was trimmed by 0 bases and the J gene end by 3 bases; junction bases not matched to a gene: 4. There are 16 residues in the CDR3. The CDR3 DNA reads TGTGCCAGCAGTGACTCCCGACTAGCGGCTACAGATACGCAGTATTTT. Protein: CASSDSRLAATDTQYF.

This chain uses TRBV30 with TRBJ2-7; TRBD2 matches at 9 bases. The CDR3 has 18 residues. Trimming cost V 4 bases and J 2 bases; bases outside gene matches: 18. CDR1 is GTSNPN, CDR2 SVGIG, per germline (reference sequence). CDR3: CAWKNKGGLAGRTYEQYF. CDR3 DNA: TGTGCCTGGAAAAATAAGGGTGGGCTAGCGGGACGTACCTACGAGCAGTACTTC.

The DNA of the CDR3 is TGTGCCAGCAGCTTAGCTGGCCGAGCCTACGAGCAGTACTTC. Translation: CASSLAGRAYEQYF. The rearrangement links TRBV7-2 to TRBJ2-5, with D unresolved. The DNA end is a closer match to TRBJ2-7, so the J assignment may be wrong. In germline, CDR1 is SGHTA, CDR2 FQGNSA. The CDR3 spans 14 residues.

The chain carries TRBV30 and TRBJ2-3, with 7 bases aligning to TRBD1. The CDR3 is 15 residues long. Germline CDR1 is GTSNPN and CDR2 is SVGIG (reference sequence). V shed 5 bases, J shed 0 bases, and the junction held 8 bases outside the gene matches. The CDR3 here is CAWVAQGDSTDTQYF. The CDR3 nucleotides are TGTGCCTGGGTTGCTCAGGGGGACAGCACAGATACGCAGTATTTT.

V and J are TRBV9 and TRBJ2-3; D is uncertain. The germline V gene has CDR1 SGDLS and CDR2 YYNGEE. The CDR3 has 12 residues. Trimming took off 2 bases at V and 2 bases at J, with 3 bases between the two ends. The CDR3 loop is CASSVATDTQYF. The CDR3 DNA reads TGTGCCAGCAGCGTCGCCACAGATACGCAGTATTTT.

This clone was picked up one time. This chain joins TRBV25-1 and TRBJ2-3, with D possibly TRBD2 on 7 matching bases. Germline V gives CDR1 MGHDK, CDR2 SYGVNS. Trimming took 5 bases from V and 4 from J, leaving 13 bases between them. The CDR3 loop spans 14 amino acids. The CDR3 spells CASSTPGGADTQYF. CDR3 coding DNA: TGTGCCAGCAGTACACCGGGGGGCGCAGATACGCAGTATTTT. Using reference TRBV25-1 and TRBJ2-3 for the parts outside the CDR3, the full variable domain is EADIYQTPRYLVIGTGKKITLECSQTMGHDKMYWYQQDPGMELHLIHYSYGVNSTEKGDLSSESTVSRIRTEHFPLTLESARPSHTSQYLCASSTPGGADTQYFGPGTRLTVL.

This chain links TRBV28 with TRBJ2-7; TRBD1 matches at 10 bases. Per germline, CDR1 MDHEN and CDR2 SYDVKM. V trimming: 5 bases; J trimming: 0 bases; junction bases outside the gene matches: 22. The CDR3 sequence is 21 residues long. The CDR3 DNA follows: TGTGCCAGCAGTCCAATCCCCGGGACAGGGGAAAGGCGGGTACGCTCCTACGAGCAGTACTTC. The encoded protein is CASSPIPGTGERRVRSYEQYF.

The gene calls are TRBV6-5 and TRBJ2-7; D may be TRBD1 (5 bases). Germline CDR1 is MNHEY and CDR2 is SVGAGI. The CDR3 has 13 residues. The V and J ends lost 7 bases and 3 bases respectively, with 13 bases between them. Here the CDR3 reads CASTQGSYYEQYF. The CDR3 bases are TGTGCCAGCACGCAGGGCTCCTACTACGAGCAGTACTTC.

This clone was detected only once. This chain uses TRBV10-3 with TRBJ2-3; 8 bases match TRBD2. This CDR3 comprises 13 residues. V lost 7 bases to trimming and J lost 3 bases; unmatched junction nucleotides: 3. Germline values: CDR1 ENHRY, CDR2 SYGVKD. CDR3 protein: CAINAGGTDTQYF. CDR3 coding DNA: TGTGCCATCAATGCGGGAGGAACAGATACGCAGTATTTT.

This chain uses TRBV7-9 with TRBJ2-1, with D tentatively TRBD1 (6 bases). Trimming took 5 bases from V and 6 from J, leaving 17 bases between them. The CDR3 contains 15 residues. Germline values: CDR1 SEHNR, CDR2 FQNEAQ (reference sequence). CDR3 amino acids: CASSPQNRAANEQFF. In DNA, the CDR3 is TGTGCCAGCAGCCCACAAAACAGGGCTGCCAATGAGCAGTTCTTC.

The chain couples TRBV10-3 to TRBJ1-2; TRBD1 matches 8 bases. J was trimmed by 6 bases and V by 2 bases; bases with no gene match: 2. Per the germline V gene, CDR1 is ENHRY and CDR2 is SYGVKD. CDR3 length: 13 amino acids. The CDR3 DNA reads TGTGCCATCAGTGAGCTGACAGGGGATGGCTACACCTTC. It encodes CAISELTGDGYTF.

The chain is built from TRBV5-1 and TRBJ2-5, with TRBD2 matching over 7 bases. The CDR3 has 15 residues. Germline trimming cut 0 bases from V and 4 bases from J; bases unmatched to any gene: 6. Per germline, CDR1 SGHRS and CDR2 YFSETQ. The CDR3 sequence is CASSLASGDGETQYF. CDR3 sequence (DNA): TGCGCCAGCAGCTTGGCCAGCGGGGATGGAGAGACCCAGTACTTC. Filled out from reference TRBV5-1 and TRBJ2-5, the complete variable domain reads KAGVTQTPRYLIKTRGQQVTLSCSPISGHRSVSWYQQTPGQGLQFLFEYFSETQRNKGNFPGRFSGRQFSNSRSEMNVSTLELGDSALYLCASSLASGDGETQYFGPGTRLLVL.

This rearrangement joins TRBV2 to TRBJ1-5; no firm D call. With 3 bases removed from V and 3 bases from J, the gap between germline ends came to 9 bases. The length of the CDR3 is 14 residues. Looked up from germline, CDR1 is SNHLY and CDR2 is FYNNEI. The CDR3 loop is CASSESKDNQPQHF. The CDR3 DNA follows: TGTGCCAGCAGTGAGTCGAAGGACAATCAGCCCCAGCATTTT. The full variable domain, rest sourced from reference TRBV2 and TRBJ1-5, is EPEVTQTPSHQVTQMGQEVILRCVPISNHLYFYWYRQILGQKVEFLVSFYNNEISEKSEIFDDQFSVERPDGSNFTLKIRSTKLEDSAMYFCASSESKDNQPQHFGDGTRLSIL.

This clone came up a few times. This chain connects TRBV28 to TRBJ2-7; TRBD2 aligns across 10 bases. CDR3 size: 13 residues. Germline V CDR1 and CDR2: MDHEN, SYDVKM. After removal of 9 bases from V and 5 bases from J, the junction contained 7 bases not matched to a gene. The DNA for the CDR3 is TGTGCCAGTGAGCGGGAGGGCCTGAACGAGCAGTACTTC. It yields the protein CASEREGLNEQYF.

The CDR3, as DNA: TGTGCCAGCAGCTTACAGGGGCGGATGAACACTGAAGCTTTCTTT. Translation: CASSLQGRMNTEAFF. This chain uses TRBV7-9 with TRBJ1-1; TRBD1 might be the D (6 bases). CDR1 and CDR2 (germline): SEHNR, FQNEAQ (reference sequence). Trimming stripped 2 bases from V and 0 bases from J, with 10 bases between. The CDR3 sequence is 15 residues long.

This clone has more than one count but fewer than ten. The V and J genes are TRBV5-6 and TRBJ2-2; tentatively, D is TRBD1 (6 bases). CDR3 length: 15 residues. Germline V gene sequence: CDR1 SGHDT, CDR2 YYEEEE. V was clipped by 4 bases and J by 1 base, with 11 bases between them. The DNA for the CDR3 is TGTGCCAGCAGCCCGGGACACCTGAACACCGGGGAGCTGTTTTTT. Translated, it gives CASSPGHLNTGELFF.

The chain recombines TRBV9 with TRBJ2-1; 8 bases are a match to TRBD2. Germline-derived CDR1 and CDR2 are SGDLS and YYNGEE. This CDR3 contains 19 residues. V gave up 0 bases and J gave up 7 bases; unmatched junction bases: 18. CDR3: CASSVVDGGASGPLNEQFF. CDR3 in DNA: TGTGCCAGCAGCGTAGTTGACGGGGGGGCTAGCGGGCCCTTAAATGAGCAGTTCTTC.

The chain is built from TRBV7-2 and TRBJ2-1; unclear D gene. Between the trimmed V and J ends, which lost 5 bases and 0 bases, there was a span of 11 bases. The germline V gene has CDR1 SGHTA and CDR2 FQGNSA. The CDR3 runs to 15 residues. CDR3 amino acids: CASSPSVSSYNEQFF. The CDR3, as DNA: TGTGCCAGCAGCCCCAGTGTGAGCTCCTACAATGAGCAGTTCTTC.

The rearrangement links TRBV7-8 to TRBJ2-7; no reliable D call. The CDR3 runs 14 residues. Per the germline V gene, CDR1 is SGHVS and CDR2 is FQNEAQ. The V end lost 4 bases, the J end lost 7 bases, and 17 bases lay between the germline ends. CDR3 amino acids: CASSYGGGAGEQYF. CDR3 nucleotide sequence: TGTGCCAGCAGCTACGGTGGTGGAGCCGGGGAGCAGTACTTC.

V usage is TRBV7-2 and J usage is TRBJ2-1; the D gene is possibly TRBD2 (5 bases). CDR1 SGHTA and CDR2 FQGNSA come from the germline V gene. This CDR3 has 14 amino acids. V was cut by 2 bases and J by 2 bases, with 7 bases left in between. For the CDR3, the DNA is TGTGCCAGCAGCTTATCCGGGACCTACAATGAGCAGTTCTTC. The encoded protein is CASSLSGTYNEQFF.

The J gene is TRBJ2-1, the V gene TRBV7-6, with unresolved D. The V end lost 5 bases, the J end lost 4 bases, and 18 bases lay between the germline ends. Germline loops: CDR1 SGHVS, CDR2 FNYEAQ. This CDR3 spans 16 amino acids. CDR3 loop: CASSRSSSGVYNEQFF. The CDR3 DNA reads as TGTGCCAGCAGCCGATCCTCCTCAGGCGTTTACAATGAGCAGTTCTTC.

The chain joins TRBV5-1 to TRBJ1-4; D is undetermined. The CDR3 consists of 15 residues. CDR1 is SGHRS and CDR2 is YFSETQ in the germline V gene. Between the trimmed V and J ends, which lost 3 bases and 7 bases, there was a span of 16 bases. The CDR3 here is CASSWLGHLGEKLFF. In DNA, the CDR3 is TGCGCCAGCAGCTGGCTCGGGCACCTGGGTGAAAAACTGTTTTTT.

The CDR3 DNA reads TGTGCCAGTAGTACCATGGGGGCGAAAAAAGAGACCCAGTACTTC. Its translation is CASSTMGAKKETQYF. This chain joins TRBV19 and TRBJ2-5, with D possibly being TRBD1 (6 bases). CDR1 LNHDA and CDR2 SQIVND come from the germline V gene (reference sequence). This CDR3 has 15 amino acids. V was trimmed by 4 bases and J by 3 bases, leaving 15 bases between them.

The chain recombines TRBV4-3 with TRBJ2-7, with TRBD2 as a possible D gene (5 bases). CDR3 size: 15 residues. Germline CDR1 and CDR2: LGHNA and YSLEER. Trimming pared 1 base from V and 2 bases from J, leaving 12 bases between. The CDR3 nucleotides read TGCGCCAGCAGCCAAGCATTAGCGAGAACCTACGAGCAGTACTTC. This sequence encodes CASSQALARTYEQYF.

The DNA for the CDR3 is TGTGCCAGCAGTTTCGGCGGGAGGGCCGAAGATACGCAGTATTTT. The encoded protein is CASSFGGRAEDTQYF. The chain joins TRBV9 to TRBJ2-3, with 9 positions matching TRBD2. The CDR3 extends over 15 amino acids. CDR1 is SGDLS and CDR2 is YYNGEE in the germline V gene. V lost 5 bases and J lost 5; bases outside the gene matches: 9.

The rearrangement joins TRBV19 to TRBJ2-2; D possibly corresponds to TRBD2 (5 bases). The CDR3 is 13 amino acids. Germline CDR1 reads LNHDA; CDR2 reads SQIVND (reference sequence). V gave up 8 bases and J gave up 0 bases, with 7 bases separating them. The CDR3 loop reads CASVGANTGELFF. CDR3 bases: TGTGCCAGTGTGGGAGCGAACACCGGGGAGCTGTTTTTT.

The CDR3 nucleotides are TGCGCCAGCAGTGAGAGAATAGTGAGCTCTGGAAACACCATATATTTT. It translates to CASSERIVSSGNTIYF. The chain employs TRBV10-2 and TRBJ1-3; D is ambiguous. V was pared by 2 bases and J by 0 bases, with 11 bases between. CDR1 is WSHSY, CDR2 SAAADI, per germline. The CDR3 is 16 residues long.

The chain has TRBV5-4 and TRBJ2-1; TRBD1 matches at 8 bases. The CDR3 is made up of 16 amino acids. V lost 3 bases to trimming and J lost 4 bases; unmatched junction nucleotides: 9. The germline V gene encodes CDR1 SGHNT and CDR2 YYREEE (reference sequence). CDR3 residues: CASSSQGASGYNEQFF. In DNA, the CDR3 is TGTGCCAGCAGCTCTCAGGGGGCCTCTGGGTACAATGAGCAGTTCTTC.

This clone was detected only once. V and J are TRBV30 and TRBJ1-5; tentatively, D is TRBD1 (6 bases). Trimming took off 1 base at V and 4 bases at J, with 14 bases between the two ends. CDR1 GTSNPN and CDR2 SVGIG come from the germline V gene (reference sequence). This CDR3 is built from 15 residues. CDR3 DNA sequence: TGTGCCTGGAGTGCCATGGGGGCAGAAAATCAGCCCCAGCATTTT. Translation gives CAWSAMGAENQPQHF.